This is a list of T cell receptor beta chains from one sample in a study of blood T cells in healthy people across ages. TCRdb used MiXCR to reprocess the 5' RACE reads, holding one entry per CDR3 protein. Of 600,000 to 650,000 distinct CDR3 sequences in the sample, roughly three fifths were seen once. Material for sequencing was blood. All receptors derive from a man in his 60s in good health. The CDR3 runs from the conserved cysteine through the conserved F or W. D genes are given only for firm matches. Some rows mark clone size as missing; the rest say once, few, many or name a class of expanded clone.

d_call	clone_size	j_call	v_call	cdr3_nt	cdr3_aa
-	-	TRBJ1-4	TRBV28	TGTGCCAGCACCTCCGCCCGACGGACTGTTGTAACTAATGAAAAACTGTTTTTT	CASTSARRTVVTNEKLFF
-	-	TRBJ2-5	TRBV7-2	TGTGCCAGCAGCTTAACAGGACAGCCACAAGAGACCCAGTACTTC	CASSLTGQPQETQYF
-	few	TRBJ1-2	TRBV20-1	TGCAGTGCTACAGGGTTAGCTAACTATGGCTACACCTTC	CSATGLANYGYTF
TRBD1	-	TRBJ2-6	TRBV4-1	TGCGACAGCACCCCGGGACAGGGGGTTGGGGCCAACGTCCTGACTTTC	CDSTPGQGVGANVLTF
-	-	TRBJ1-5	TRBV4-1	TGCGCCAGCAGCCAAGAGGGAGTAGCGAGGGATCAGCCCCAGCATTTT	CASSQEGVARDQPQHF
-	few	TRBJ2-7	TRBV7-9	TGTGCCAGCAGCCAAGCACTAGCACCCTACGAGCAGTACTTC	CASSQALAPYEQYF
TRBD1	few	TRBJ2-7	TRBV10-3	TGTGCCATCAGCGACAGGGCCGCCGAGCAGTACTTC	CAISDRAAEQYF
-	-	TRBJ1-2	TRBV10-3	TGTGCCATCAGCCATGGACAGACTTCTAACTATGGCTACACCTTC	CAISHGQTSNYGYTF
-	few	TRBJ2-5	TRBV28	TGTGCCAGCAGGGGGCCGGGAAACCAAGAGACCCAGTACTTC	CASRGPGNQETQYF
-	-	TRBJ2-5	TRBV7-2	TGTGCCGGCAGCGCGTTCGGGGAGACCCAGTACTTC	CAGSAFGETQYF
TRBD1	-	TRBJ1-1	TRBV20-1	TGCAGTGCTAGGGCAAGCCTCACAGGGGATGAAGCTTTCTTT	CSARASLTGDEAFF
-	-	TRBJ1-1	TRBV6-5	TGTGCCATCAAGACACTCGGGGGGGACCCTGAAGCTTTCTTT	CAIKTLGGDPEAFF
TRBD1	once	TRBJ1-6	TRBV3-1	TGTGCCAGCAGCCAAGATGTGGCAGGGGGCAACTTTCCCCTCCACTTT	CASSQDVAGGNFPLHF
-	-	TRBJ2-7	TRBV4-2	TGTGCCAGCAGCCCTATCCCGCAGGACGAGCAGTACTTC	CASSPIPQDEQYF
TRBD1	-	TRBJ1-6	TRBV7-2	TGTGCCAGCAGCCGCCTTGGACAGGGTAATTCACCCCTCCACTTT	CASSRLGQGNSPLHF
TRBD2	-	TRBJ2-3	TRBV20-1	TGCAGTGCTAGACTAGCGGGAGGGCTCACAGATACGCAGTATTTT	CSARLAGGLTDTQYF
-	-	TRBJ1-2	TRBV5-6	TGTGCCAGCAGCTCCCCGTCGGGGCGCCTCTATGGCTACACCTTC	CASSSPSGRLYGYTF
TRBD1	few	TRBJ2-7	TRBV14	TGTGCCAACACCCGGGCAGGGGGCTTCTACGAGCAGTACTTC	CANTRAGGFYEQYF
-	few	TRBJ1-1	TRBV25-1	TGTGCCAGCAGTAAGAGAGGAAACACTGAAGCTTTCTTT	CASSKRGNTEAFF
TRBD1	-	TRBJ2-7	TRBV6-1	TGTGCCAGCAGTAGACAGGGGGCGAGCTCCTACGAGCAGTACTTC	CASSRQGASSYEQYF
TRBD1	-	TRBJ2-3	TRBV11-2	TGTGCCAGCAGCGTAGATCGACAGGGAGATACGCAGTATTTT	CASSVDRQGDTQYF
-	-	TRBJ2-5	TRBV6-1	TGTGCCAGCAGTGAAGGGGTGGATGAGCAGTACTTC	CASSEGVDEQYF
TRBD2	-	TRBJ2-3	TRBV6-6	TGTGCCAGCAGTTACCGCGGGGGGACCGCTACGCAGTATTTT	CASSYRGGTATQYF
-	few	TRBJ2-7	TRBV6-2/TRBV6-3	TGTGCCAGCAGTTACTCGAGTAAGGTCTACGAGCAGTACTTC	CASSYSSKVYEQYF
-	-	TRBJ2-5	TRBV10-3	TGTGCCATCAGTGTTGCGGGCCAAGAGACCCAGTACTTC	CAISVAGQETQYF
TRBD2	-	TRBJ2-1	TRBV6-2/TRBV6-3	TGTGCCAGCAGCCCCCCAAGCGGGGGGGCAACTGAGCAGTTCTTC	CASSPPSGGATEQFF
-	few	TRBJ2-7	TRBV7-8	TGTGCCAGCAGCACCGGGGCCTACGAGCAGTACTTC	CASSTGAYEQYF
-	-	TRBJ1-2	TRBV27	TGTGCCAGCAGTGGGTCCGGAGGGGAAGGCTACACCTTC	CASSGSGGEGYTF
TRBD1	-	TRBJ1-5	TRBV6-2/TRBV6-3	TGTGCCAGCAGTTACTCGGGTGCAGGGGGGACTCAGCCCCAGCATTTT	CASSYSGAGGTQPQHF
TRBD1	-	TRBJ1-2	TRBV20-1	TGCAGTGCTAGAGAACCAGGGGGTGGCGGCTACACCTTC	CSAREPGGGGYTF
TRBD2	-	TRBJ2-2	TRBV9	TGTGCCAGCCGACTAGCGGGGGACCTGAACACCGGGGAGCTGTTTTTT	CASRLAGDLNTGELFF
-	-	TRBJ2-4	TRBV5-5	TGTGCCAGCAGCTATGACAGGAACGCCAAAAACATTCAGTACTTC	CASSYDRNAKNIQYF
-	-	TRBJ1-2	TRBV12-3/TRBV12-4	TGTGCCAGCACCGGGGGCCTGGGTGGCTACACCTTC	CASTGGLGGYTF
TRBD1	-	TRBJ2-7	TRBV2	TGTGCCAGCGGGGGACAGGGTACCGGCGAGCAGTACTTC	CASGGQGTGEQYF
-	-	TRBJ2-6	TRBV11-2	TGTGCCAGCAGCCGGGACATTTTCTCTGGGGCCAACGTCCTGACTTTC	CASSRDIFSGANVLTF
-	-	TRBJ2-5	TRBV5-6	TGTGCCAGCAGCACCACGAGGGCCCGAATTGAGACCCAGTACTTC	CASSTTRARIETQYF
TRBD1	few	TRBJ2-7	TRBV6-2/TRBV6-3	TGTGCCACTGCTCGGGACAGGGATGCCTACGAGCAGTACTTC	CATARDRDAYEQYF
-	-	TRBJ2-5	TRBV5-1	TGCGCCAGCAGCTTGGAGTGGGAAGTGGTAAAGGAGACCCAGTACTTC	CASSLEWEVVKETQYF
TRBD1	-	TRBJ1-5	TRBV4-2	TGTGCCAGCAGCCATCACGGACAGGTCAATCAGCCCCAGCATTTT	CASSHHGQVNQPQHF
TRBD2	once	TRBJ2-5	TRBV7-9	TGTGCCAGCAGCCCCTTCGGACTAGCGGGGGGGCTGGAGACCCAGTACTTC	CASSPFGLAGGLETQYF